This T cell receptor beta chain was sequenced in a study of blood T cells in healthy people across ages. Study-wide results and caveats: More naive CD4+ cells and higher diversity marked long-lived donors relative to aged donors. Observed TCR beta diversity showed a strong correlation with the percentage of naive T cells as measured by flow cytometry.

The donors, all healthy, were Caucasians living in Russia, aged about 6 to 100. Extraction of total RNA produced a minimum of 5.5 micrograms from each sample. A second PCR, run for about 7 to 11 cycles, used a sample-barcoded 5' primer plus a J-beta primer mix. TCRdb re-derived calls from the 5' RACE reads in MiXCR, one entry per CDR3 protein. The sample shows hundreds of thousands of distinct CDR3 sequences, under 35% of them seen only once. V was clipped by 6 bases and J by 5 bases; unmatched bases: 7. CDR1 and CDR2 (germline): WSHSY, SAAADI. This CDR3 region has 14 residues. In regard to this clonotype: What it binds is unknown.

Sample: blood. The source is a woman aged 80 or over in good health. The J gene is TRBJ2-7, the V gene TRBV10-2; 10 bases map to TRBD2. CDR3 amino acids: CASRDSSGSHEQYF. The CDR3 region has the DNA TGCGCCAGCAGGGACTCTAGCGGGAGCCACGAGCAGTACTTC.